The 19 T cell receptor beta chains given below trace back to one sample, sequenced in a study of Graves' ophthalmopathy and Graves' hyperthyroidism. Amplifying from RNA transcripts, the study obtained TCR beta CDR3 regions. HTBI-primed RT-PCR formed the first round, and a multiplex PCR formed the second. MiXCR, applied by TCRdb to the multiplex PCR reads, yields one record per CDR3 protein. The data contain 200,000 to 300,000 distinct CDR3 sequences, approximately 42% of them singletons. The sequencing input was peripheral blood. These receptors were taken from an adult man with Graves' ophthalmopathy.

The CDR3 DNA reads as TGTGCCAGCAGTTTCGGTCGGGGGGAGAGAGCTTTCTTT. Its protein is CASSFGRGERAFF. The rearrangement joins TRBV28 to TRBJ1-1; D is possibly TRBD1 (5 bases). Germline CDR1 MDHEN, CDR2 SYDVKM. V dropped 3 bases and J dropped 10 bases, with 15 bases sitting between them. This CDR3 has 13 amino acids.

The table lists this clonotype with a few counts. V gene TRBV9 combines with J gene TRBJ1-6; 8 bases fit TRBD1. This CDR3 comprises 15 residues. With V trimmed by 3 bases and J by 7 bases, 6 bases remained unmatched. From germline, CDR1 is SGDLS and CDR2 YYNGEE. The CDR3 DNA sequence: TGTGCCAGCAGCGGAATCAGACAGGGGAATTCACCCCTCCACTTT. Its protein is CASSGIRQGNSPLHF.

In this sample, this clonotype turned up many times. V gene TRBV10-2 combines with J gene TRBJ2-5; no firm D call. Germline values: CDR1 WSHSY, CDR2 SAAADI. This CDR3 has 14 amino acids. V lost 6 bases and J lost 5, with 16 bases in between. The CDR3 DNA sequence: TGCGCCAGCAGCCCGGCGTTATACGGGGAGACCCAGTACTTC. It translates to CASSPALYGETQYF.

The genes are TRBV29-1 and TRBJ2-7; D could derive from TRBD1 or TRBD2 (6 bases each). The CDR3 totals 14 residues. V gave up 4 bases and J gave up 7 bases, with 20 bases separating them. Germline V gene data show CDR1 as SQVTM and CDR2 as ANQGSEA. CDR3 sequence reads: CSVGGSGAVDEQYF. The CDR3 DNA follows: TGCAGCGTTGGAGGGTCGGGGGCTGTGGATGAGCAGTACTTC.

J is TRBJ2-5 and V is TRBV7-2; 7 positions agree with TRBD2. Per the germline V gene, CDR1 is SGHTA and CDR2 is FQGNSA. Trimming took 2 bases from V and 3 from J; bases not matched to a gene: 9. This CDR3 spans 16 amino acids. The CDR3 DNA sequence: TGTGCCAGCAGCTTATTGAGGGCTAGCGGAAAAGAGACCCAGTACTTC. Translating gives CASSLLRASGKETQYF. Complete variable domain (other parts from reference TRBV7-2 and TRBJ2-5): GAGVSQSPSNKVTEKGKDVELRCDPISGHTALYWYRQSLGQGLEFLIYFQGNSAPDKSGLPSDRFSAERTGGSVSTLTIQRTQQEDSAVYLCASSLLRASGKETQYFGPGTRLLVL.

This clonotype was found a few times. The rearrangement joins TRBV7-4 to TRBJ1-2; D unresolved. CDR3 length: 18 residues. Germline CDR1 and CDR2: SGHVT and SQSDAQ. Deletions cut 1 base from V and 0 bases from J, with 18 bases between. CDR3 sequence: CASSLVPGSSDPNYGYTF. The CDR3 nucleotides read TGTGCCAGCAGCTTAGTTCCGGGGAGCAGTGATCCTAACTATGGCTACACCTTC.

About this clonotype itself: A read error may account for a junction end that differs from germline. V and J are TRBV10-3 and TRBJ2-2; no clear D gene. Germline CDR1 is ENHRY and CDR2 is SYGVKD. The CDR3 is made up of 13 amino acids. Here the CDR3 DNA reads TGTGCCAGCAGTGACCTTCTTACCGGGGAGCTGTTTTTT. This sequence encodes CASSDLLTGELFF.

The J gene is TRBJ1-6, the V gene TRBV9; D possibly corresponds to TRBD1 (5 bases). CDR1 SGDLS and CDR2 YYNGEE come from the germline V gene. This CDR3 region has 16 residues. V lost 5 bases and J lost 10, with 22 bases in between. CDR3 region: CASSEAPPQGNSPLHF. CDR3 in DNA: TGTGCCAGCAGTGAAGCGCCCCCCCAGGGAAACTCACCCCTCCACTTT.

V is TRBV12-3 or TRBV12-4 and J is TRBJ2-2; 8 bases map to TRBD1. V dropped 4 bases and J dropped 9; count of bases not matched to a gene: 10. The CDR3 runs to 15 residues. CDR3 sequence: CASSSRDRLFWELFF. CDR3 bases: TGTGCCAGCAGTTCCCGGGACAGGCTTTTTTGGGAGCTGTTTTTT.

This clonotype was seen once. V gene TRBV12-3 or TRBV12-4 combines with J gene TRBJ1-5; D is unclear. Trimming shortened V by 5 bases and J by 4 bases, and 18 bases separated the two germline ends. The CDR3 extends over 16 amino acids. The CDR3 here is CASSPGKDGTNQPQHF. For the CDR3, the DNA is TGTGCCAGCAGTCCGGGCAAGGACGGAACGAATCAGCCCCAGCATTTT.

This clonotype was detected only a few times. This sequence joins TRBV11-1 and TRBJ1-6; D is ambiguous. CDR1 and CDR2 (germline): SGHAT, FQDESV (reference sequence). Trimming shortened V by 5 bases and J by 10 bases, and 24 bases separated the two germline ends. There are 17 residues in the CDR3. CDR3 residues: CASSESLAGKGGSPLHF. The CDR3 DNA is TGTGCCAGCAGCGAGTCCCTCGCGGGGAAAGGTGGATCACCCCTCCACTTT.

The V call is TRBV20-1, the J call TRBJ2-7, with D possibly being TRBD1 or TRBD2 (5 bases each). Trimming stripped 3 bases from V and 3 bases from J, with 12 bases between. CDR3 length: 13 residues. Germline CDR1 DFQATT, CDR2 SNEGSKA (reference sequence). This chain's CDR3 is CSARGPNLYEQYF. CDR3 DNA: TGCAGTGCTAGGGGACCAAACCTCTACGAGCAGTACTTC.

V and J are TRBV6-5 and TRBJ1-2; 7 nucleotides align to TRBD1. The CDR3 is 14 amino acids. Per the germline V gene, CDR1 is MNHEY and CDR2 is SVGAGI. V dropped 4 bases and J dropped 4; count of bases not matched to a gene: 6. In DNA form, the CDR3 reads TGTGCCAGCAGTTCCATCACAGGGGTCTATGGCTACACCTTC. This encodes CASSSITGVYGYTF.

V and J are TRBV5-4 and TRBJ2-7, with TRBD1 identical over 8 bases. Germline V CDR1 and CDR2: SGHNT, YYREEE (reference sequence). CDR3 length: 15 residues. Trimming cost V 1 base and J 6 bases; bases outside gene matches: 9. The CDR3 is CASSLIQTGGSEQYF. CDR3 nucleotide sequence: TGTGCCAGCAGCTTGATCCAAACAGGGGGATCCGAGCAGTACTTC.

This chain joins TRBV7-8 and TRBJ1-2; 9 bases are shared with TRBD1. CDR1 and CDR2 (germline): SGHVS, FQNEAQ. The V and J ends lost 1 base and 13 bases, in that order; junction bases with no gene match: 19. The CDR3 runs to 17 residues. DNA of the CDR3: TGTGCCAGCAGCTTAGACAGGGGGCCAGTTCTATGTTTGGAAGGCACCTTC. It is translated as CASSLDRGPVLCLEGTF.

In its sample, this clonotype was seen many times. The chain carries TRBV10-3 and TRBJ1-5; TRBD1 is a possible D gene (6 bases). The CDR3 runs to 13 residues. CDR1 and CDR2 (germline): ENHRY, SYGVKD. Trimming stripped 3 bases from V and 5 bases from J, with 8 bases between. Written as DNA, the CDR3 is TGTGCCATCAGTGACAGGGGCGATCAGCCCCAGCATTTT. Translation: CAISDRGDQPQHF.

This chain joins TRBV24-1 and TRBJ2-5; no clear D gene. Per germline, CDR1 KGHDR and CDR2 SFDVKD. The CDR3 consists of 12 residues. The germline V and J ends were trimmed by 4 bases and 5 bases, with 7 bases remaining between them. The CDR3, as DNA: TGTGCCACCAGTGACATTCAGGAGACCCAGTACTTC. Its translation: CATSDIQETQYF.

The rearrangement joins TRBV29-1 to TRBJ2-3; 9 nucleotides align to TRBD1. The CDR3 loop spans 15 amino acids. CDR1 is SQVTM, CDR2 ANQGSEA, per germline. The ends lost 7 bases at V and 3 bases at J; junction bases unmatched: 11. The CDR3 protein is CSGARTGVGTDTQYF. The CDR3 DNA sequence: TGCAGCGGCGCTAGGACAGGGGTGGGGACAGATACGCAGTATTTT.

This clonotype was counted a few times. The chain recombines TRBV7-8 with TRBJ1-4; D is undetermined. The germline V gene encodes CDR1 SGHVS and CDR2 FQNEAQ. Deletions cut 5 bases from V and 1 base from J, with 8 bases between. The CDR3 extends over 14 amino acids. The CDR3 loop reads CASSRRETNEKLFF. For the CDR3, the DNA is TGTGCCAGCAGCCGCAGAGAAACTAATGAAAAACTGTTTTTT.